This T cell receptor (beta chain) was obtained from a study of CD8+CD57+ T cells in acquired aplastic anemia. The TCR beta profiling, which covered VDJ combination and CDR3 sequence, was carried out using genomic DNA as the template. One entry per CDR3 protein results from TCRdb running MiXCR on the reads. The sample has about 160,000 distinct CDR3 sequences, around half seen once. Germline values: CDR1 SGHAT, CDR2 FQDESV (reference sequence). Losses at the gene ends were 5 bases for V and 5 bases for J; bases not matched to a gene: 14. The CDR3 totals 17 residues. An expansion of CD8+CD57+ cells by flow cytometry had been shown in patients chosen for sequencing.

The J gene is TRBJ2-1, the V gene TRBV11-1; 8 bases are shared with TRBD2. This receptor was obtained from a human donor with aplastic anemia. What was sequenced was sorted CD4+, CD8+, or CD8+CD57+ T cells (not recorded which) from PBMCs. As DNA, the CDR3 is TGTGCCAGCAGCCACCCCGTAGCGGGACGGGTTGACAATGAGCAGTTCTTC. This translates into CASSHPVAGRVDNEQFF.